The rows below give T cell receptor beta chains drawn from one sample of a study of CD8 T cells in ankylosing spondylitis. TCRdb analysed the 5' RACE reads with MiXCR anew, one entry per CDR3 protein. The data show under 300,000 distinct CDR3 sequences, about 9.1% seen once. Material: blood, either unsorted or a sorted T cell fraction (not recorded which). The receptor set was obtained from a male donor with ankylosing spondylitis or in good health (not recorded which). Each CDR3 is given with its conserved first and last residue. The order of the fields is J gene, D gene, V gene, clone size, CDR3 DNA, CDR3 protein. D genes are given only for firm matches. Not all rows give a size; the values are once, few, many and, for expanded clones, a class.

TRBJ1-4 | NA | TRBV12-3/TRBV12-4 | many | TGTGCCAGCAGTTCTGGATATGAAAAACTGTTTTTT | CASSSGYEKLFF
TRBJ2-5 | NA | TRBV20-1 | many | TGCAGTGGAGGGTCAGAGACCCAGTACTTC | CSGGSETQYF
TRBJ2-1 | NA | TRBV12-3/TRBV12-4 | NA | TGTGCCAGCAGTTTAAATGGTCTTGAGCAGTTCTTC | CASSLNGLEQFF
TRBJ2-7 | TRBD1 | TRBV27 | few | TGTGCCACAAACAAAGCCAATACCGGGACAGGGCACGAGCAGTACTTC | CATNKANTGTGHEQYF
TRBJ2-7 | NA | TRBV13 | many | TGTGCCAGCGGGACACGCTCCTACGAGCAGTACTTC | CASGTRSYEQYF
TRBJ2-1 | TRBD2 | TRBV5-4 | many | TGTGCCAGCAGCCTATATAGCGGGGGGGCCGACTACAATGAGCAGTTCTTC | CASSLYSGGADYNEQFF
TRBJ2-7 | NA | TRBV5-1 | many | TGCGCCAGCAGCTTGGAAGGCGGTGTCGGGGAGCAGTACTTC | CASSLEGGVGEQYF
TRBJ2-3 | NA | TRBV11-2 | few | TGTGCCAGCAGCTCCGGGACGTGGGGAGCAGATACGCAGTATTTT | CASSSGTWGADTQYF
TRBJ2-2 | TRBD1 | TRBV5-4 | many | TGTGCCAGCAGCTTTTCGACAGGGTCCCCCGGGGAGCTGTTTTTT | CASSFSTGSPGELFF
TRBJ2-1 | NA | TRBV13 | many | TGTGCCAGCAGCCCGGACCATGAGCAGTTCTTC | CASSPDHEQFF
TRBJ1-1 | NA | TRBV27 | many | TGTGCCAGCAGTGTGCAGGGCAAAAGCACTGAAGCTTTCTTT | CASSVQGKSTEAFF
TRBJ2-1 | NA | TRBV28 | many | TGTGCCAGCATCGGGACTGCGGCCAACAATGAGCAGTTCTTC | CASIGTAANNEQFF
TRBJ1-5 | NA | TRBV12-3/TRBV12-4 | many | TGTGCCAGCAGTTTCTTGGCAGGGCATAACAGCAATCAGCCCCAGCATTTT | CASSFLAGHNSNQPQHF
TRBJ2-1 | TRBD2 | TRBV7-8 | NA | TGTGCCAGCAGCGGAGGACTAGCGGGAGGGCGGAATGAGCAGTTCTTC | CASSGGLAGGRNEQFF
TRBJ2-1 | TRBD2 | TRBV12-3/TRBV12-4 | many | TGTGCCAGCACGAGGACTAGCGGGGGGGCTTACAATGAGCAGTTCTTC | CASTRTSGGAYNEQFF
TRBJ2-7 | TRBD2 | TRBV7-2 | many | TGTGCCAGCAGTAACGGACTAGCGGCCCCCGAGCAGTACTTC | CASSNGLAAPEQYF
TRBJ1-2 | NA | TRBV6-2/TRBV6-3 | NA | TGTGCCAGCACCGGACGGAACTATGGCTACACCTTC | CASTGRNYGYTF
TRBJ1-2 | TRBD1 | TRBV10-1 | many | TGCGCCAGCAGTTCGGGACAGGGGTACGATGGCTACACCTTC | CASSSGQGYDGYTF
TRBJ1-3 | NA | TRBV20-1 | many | TGCAGTGCTAGAATCGGGGGGGCTGGAAACACCATATATTTT | CSARIGGAGNTIYF
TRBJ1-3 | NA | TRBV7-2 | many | TGTGCCAGCAGCTTAGCTTCTGGGGGGACTGGAAACACCATATATTTT | CASSLASGGTGNTIYF
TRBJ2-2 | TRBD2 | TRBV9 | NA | TGTGCCAGCAGCGTCGATTGGGAGGGCCTCTACACCGGGGAGCTGTTTTTT | CASSVDWEGLYTGELFF
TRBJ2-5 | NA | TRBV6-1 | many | TGTGCCAGCAGTGAGTCGGGCTCCCTGGAGACCCAGTACTTC | CASSESGSLETQYF
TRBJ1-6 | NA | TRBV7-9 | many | TGTGCCAGCAGCTTATCTAAGGTTCTGGGGGATTCACCCCTCCACTTT | CASSLSKVLGDSPLHF
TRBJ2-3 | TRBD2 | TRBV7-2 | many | TGTGCCAGCAGCTACCATAGCGGGAGGGTGTCGACAGATACGCAGTATTTT | CASSYHSGRVSTDTQYF
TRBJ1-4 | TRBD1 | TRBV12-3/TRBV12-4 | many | TGTGCCAGCAGCCAGAACGGACAGGGGAGGAGTGAAAAACTGTTTTTT | CASSQNGQGRSEKLFF
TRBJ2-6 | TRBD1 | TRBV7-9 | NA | TGTGCCAGCAGCTTAACCACAGGGGTTGGGGCCAACGTCCTGACTTTC | CASSLTTGVGANVLTF
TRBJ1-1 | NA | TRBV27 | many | TGTGCCAGCAGCTCGGGACTGTGGAACACTGAAGCTTTCTTT | CASSSGLWNTEAFF
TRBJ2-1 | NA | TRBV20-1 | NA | TGCAGTGCTAGACTCGACAGGCCCGGGGATGAGCAGTTCTTC | CSARLDRPGDEQFF
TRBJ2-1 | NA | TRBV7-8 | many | TGTGCCAGCTCCGGGACAAACCTCGATGAGCAGTTCTTC | CASSGTNLDEQFF
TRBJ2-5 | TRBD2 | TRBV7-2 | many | TGTGCCAGCAGCCCAACTAGCGGGGGGAGGGGAGAGACCCAGTACTTC | CASSPTSGGRGETQYF
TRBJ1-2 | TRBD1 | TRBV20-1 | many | TGCAGTGCTAAAGACAGGGTGAAGTATGGCTACACCTTC | CSAKDRVKYGYTF
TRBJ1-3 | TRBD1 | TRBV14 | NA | TGTGCCAGCAGCCTTCGACAGGGCTCTGGAAACACCATATATTTT | CASSLRQGSGNTIYF
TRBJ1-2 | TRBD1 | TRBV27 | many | TGTGCCAGCAGTGCCGACAGGGGAGGGTATGGCTACACCTTC | CASSADRGGYGYTF
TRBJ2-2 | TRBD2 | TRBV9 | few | TGTGCCAGCAGCCCCCCGGGACTAGTCACCGGGGAGCTGTTTTTT | CASSPPGLVTGELFF
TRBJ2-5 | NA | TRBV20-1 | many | TGCAGTGCTCAGGTGGTAGAGACCCAGTACTTC | CSAQVVETQYF
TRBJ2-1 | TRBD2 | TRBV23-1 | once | TGCGCCAGCAGTCAATCGCGGGAGGGCCTCCGAAGTAACAATGAGCAGTTCTTC | CASSQSREGLRSNNEQFF
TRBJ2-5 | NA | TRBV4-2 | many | TGTGCCAGCAGCCAAGATCGCAGCGTGGAGACCCAGTACTTC | CASSQDRSVETQYF
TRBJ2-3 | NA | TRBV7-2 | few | TGTGCCAGCAGCTTAGGCCTCCCCGATACGCAGTATTTT | CASSLGLPDTQYF
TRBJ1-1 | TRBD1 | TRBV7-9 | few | TGTGCCAGCAGCTCGGGACAGAGCAGTGAAGCTTTCTTT | CASSSGQSSEAFF
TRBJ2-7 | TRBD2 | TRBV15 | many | TGTGCCACCAGCCCCCTAGCGGGAAACGACGAGCAGTACTTC | CATSPLAGNDEQYF
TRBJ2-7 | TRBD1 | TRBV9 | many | TGTGCCAGCAGCGCTGGGACAGACTACGAGCAGTACTTC | CASSAGTDYEQYF
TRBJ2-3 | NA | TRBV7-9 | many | TGTGCCAGCAGCTCCGGACGGACAGATACGCAGTATTTT | CASSSGRTDTQYF
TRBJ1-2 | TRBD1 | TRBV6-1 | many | TGTGCCAGCACCAGGGGGCTCGACTATGGCTACACCTTC | CASTRGLDYGYTF
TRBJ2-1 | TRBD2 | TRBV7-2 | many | TGTGCCAGCAGCTCTTCTCGGACTAGCCAGGCTTACAATGAGCAGTTCTTC | CASSSSRTSQAYNEQFF
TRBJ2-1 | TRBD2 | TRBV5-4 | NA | TGTGCCAGCAGCGCCCGTAGGCGGGGGGGATACAATGAGCAGTTCTTC | CASSARRRGGYNEQFF
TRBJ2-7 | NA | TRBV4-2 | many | TGTGCCAGCAGCCACCTGGACAGCTACGAGCAGTACTTC | CASSHLDSYEQYF
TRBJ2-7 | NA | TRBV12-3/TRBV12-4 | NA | TGTGCCAGCAACCAGCCGGGACCCGGCCTTTACGAGCAGTACTTC | CASNQPGPGLYEQYF
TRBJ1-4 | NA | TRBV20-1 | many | TGCAGTCCCCGGGGGGCGGGTGAAAAACTGTTTTTT | CSPRGAGEKLFF